A selection of T cell receptor beta chains follows, all from one sample in a study of shared clonotypes between healthy human individuals. Sequencing used immunoSEQ multiplex PCR; TCRdb keeps in-frame clones, though not all of them. The sample holds fewer than 1.6 million clones, 98% seen once. The sample consisted of naive CD4+ T cells sorted from blood. Source of these receptors: a man aged 30 to 39 in good health. The CDR3 runs from the conserved cysteine through the conserved F or W. The order of the fields is D gene, V gene, J gene, clone size, CDR3 DNA, CDR3 protein. A D gene is named only where the DNA matches it firmly. Clone size is given for some rows only: seen once, a few or many times, or a class if the clone is expanded.

-	TRBV28	TRBJ2-3	-	TGTGCCAGCAGTCCAAGCTACAGGGCTGCAGATACGCAGTATTTT	CASSPSYRAADTQYF
-	TRBV13	TRBJ1-1	-	TGTGCCAGCAGCTTACACCCGAGAGCTTTCTTT	CASSLHPRAFF
-	TRBV5-4	TRBJ1-2	-	TGTGCCAGCAGCTCCCCTAGGACCGACGGCTATGGCTACACCTTC	CASSSPRTDGYGYTF
-	TRBV30	TRBJ1-5	-	TGTGCCTGGAGTGTATCATGGGGGGCTAATCAGCCCCAGCATTTT	CAWSVSWGANQPQHF
-	TRBV12-2	TRBJ2-1	-	TGTGCAAGTCGCAAGGACAGGGCTCCCTACAATGAGCAGTTCTTC	CASRKDRAPYNEQFF
-	TRBV7-9	TRBJ1-2	-	TGTGCCAGCAGCTTAGTGATGACTAACTATGGCTACACCTTC	CASSLVMTNYGYTF
-	TRBV2	TRBJ1-5	-	TGTGCCAGCAGTGTCCTGGGGGCTCAGCCCCAGCATTTT	CASSVLGAQPQHF
-	TRBV28	TRBJ1-5	-	TGTGCCAGCAGTTTATTGTTGGCCCAGCCCCAGCATTTT	CASSLLLAQPQHF
TRBD1	TRBV29-1	TRBJ2-7	-	TGCAGCGTCGGCGGAATTCCTGACAGGGGGCTCTCCTACGAGCAGTACTTC	CSVGGIPDRGLSYEQYF
TRBD2	TRBV4-1	TRBJ2-7	-	TGCGCCAGCAGCCAAGTTTCGGGACTAACTCTCTACGAGCAGTACTTC	CASSQVSGLTLYEQYF
-	TRBV5-1	TRBJ1-4	-	TGCGCCAGCAGCACCGGAACAACTAATGAAAAACTGTTTTTT	CASSTGTTNEKLFF
-	TRBV20-1	TRBJ1-1	once	TGCAGTGCGGGGGCAGGGGCAAGTTCCTTCTTT	CSAGAGASSFF
-	TRBV29-1	TRBJ2-2	-	TGCAGCGTTGGGGATAGCGGTACCACCGGGGAGCTGTTTTTT	CSVGDSGTTGELFF
-	TRBV5-1	TRBJ2-7	once	TGCGCCAGCAGCTTGGCCGGGACGAGAGACTACGAGCAGTACTTC	CASSLAGTRDYEQYF
TRBD1	TRBV6-6	TRBJ2-7	-	TGTGCCAGCAGTTCGGACAGGCCCCACGAGCAGTACTTC	CASSSDRPHEQYF
TRBD1	TRBV11-1	TRBJ1-1	-	TGTGCCAGCAGTTCCCAGGGGGCTGAAGCTTTCTTT	CASSSQGAEAFF
-	TRBV27	TRBJ2-2	-	TGTGCCAGCAGTTTATGGGGCAGCGAAACGAACACCGGGGAGCTGTTTTTT	CASSLWGSETNTGELFF
-	TRBV27	TRBJ2-7	-	TGTGCCAGCAGTTATCAGGGGCATTCCCACGAGCAGTACTTC	CASSYQGHSHEQYF
-	TRBV6-4	TRBJ2-3	once	TGTGCCAGCAGCGCCGGGAACACAGATACGCAGTATTTT	CASSAGNTDTQYF
-	TRBV27	TRBJ1-5	-	TGTGCCAGCAGTTTAGGGGCGCCGGGTTTGTCCAGTCAGCCCCAGCATTTT	CASSLGAPGLSSQPQHF
-	TRBV29-1	TRBJ2-3	-	TGCAGCGTTGGCCTTAGGGTGAGCACAGATACGCAGTATTTT	CSVGLRVSTDTQYF
TRBD2	TRBV4-2	TRBJ2-2	once	TGTGCCAGCAGCCAAGTCGGACTAGCGGGAGGAGCGAACACCGGGGAGCTGTTTTTT	CASSQVGLAGGANTGELFF
TRBD1	TRBV19	TRBJ1-1	-	TGTGCCAGTAGTAGGACAGGGTTCGACACTGAAGCTTTCTTT	CASSRTGFDTEAFF
TRBD1	TRBV7-9	TRBJ2-1	-	TGTGCCAGCAGCTTCCCGACAGGGGGGTTATACAATGAGCAGTTCTTC	CASSFPTGGLYNEQFF
TRBD1	TRBV14	TRBJ1-4	-	TGTGCCAGCAGCCACGGACAGGCAACTAATGAAAAACTGTTTTTT	CASSHGQATNEKLFF
-	TRBV18	TRBJ2-3	once	TGTGCCAGCTCCGCCGGAGGGGGCATGACAGATACGCAGTATTTT	CASSAGGGMTDTQYF
-	TRBV30	TRBJ1-5	-	TGTGCCTGGAGTGTGAGGTCCAGGTTTGATCAGCCCCAGCATTTT	CAWSVRSRFDQPQHF
TRBD1	TRBV29-1	TRBJ2-7	-	TGCAGCGTTGAAAATACGGGGACAGACTACGAGCAGTACTTC	CSVENTGTDYEQYF
TRBD1	TRBV10-1	TRBJ1-2	-	TGCGCCAGCAGTGAGGGGACAGCGATGTATGGCTACACCTTC	CASSEGTAMYGYTF
-	TRBV7-2	TRBJ2-5	-	TGTGCCAGCAGCTTAGCCCGGATACAAGAGACCCAGTACTTC	CASSLARIQETQYF
-	TRBV7-9	TRBJ2-3	-	TGTGCCAGCAGCTTTACTGATACGCAGTATTTT	CASSFTDTQYF
TRBD2	TRBV29-1	TRBJ2-1	-	TGCAGCGTTGTACTAGCGGGATCTGTGAACAATGAGCAGTTCTTC	CSVVLAGSVNNEQFF
TRBD2	TRBV4-1	TRBJ2-7	few	TGCGCCAGCAGCCACGGGACTAGCGGGAGTCCGAGCGAGCAGTACTTC	CASSHGTSGSPSEQYF
-	TRBV5-1	TRBJ1-5	-	TGCGCCAGCAGCTTGGGAACAGGGAATCAGCCCCAGCATTTT	CASSLGTGNQPQHF
TRBD2	TRBV13	TRBJ2-5	-	TGTGCCAGCACCCCACCCCCTCTAGCGGGAGGGGGGGGAGAGACCCAGTACTTC	CASTPPPLAGGGGETQYF
-	TRBV5-5	TRBJ1-5	-	TGTGCCAGCAGCTTGGGCCCGGCCTGGGGAAGTAATCAGCCCCAGCATTTT	CASSLGPAWGSNQPQHF
TRBD2	TRBV5-1	TRBJ2-1	-	TGCGCCAGCAGCTTGGTGGGACTAGCAAACAATGAGCAGTTCTTC	CASSLVGLANNEQFF
TRBD1	TRBV9	TRBJ2-2	once	TGTGCCAGCAGCGCCTCCCCGGGACAGGGGTCGAGCACCGGGGAGCTGTTTTTT	CASSASPGQGSSTGELFF
TRBD1	TRBV18	TRBJ2-7	-	TGTGCCAGCTCATCTGGGACAGGGGATGAGCAGTACTTC	CASSSGTGDEQYF
TRBD1	TRBV25-1	TRBJ1-1	-	TGTGCCAGCTCTTGGAGGACGGGACAGGGTTTTGGCACTGAAGCTTTCTTT	CASSWRTGQGFGTEAFF
-	TRBV27	TRBJ2-1	-	TGTGCCAGCAGTCCCCGGGCCCTCGAGGGGGATGAGCAGTTCTTC	CASSPRALEGDEQFF
TRBD1	TRBV6-1	TRBJ2-1	-	TGTGCCAGTATGAGACAGGGGGCGACCAATGAGCAGTTCTTC	CASMRQGATNEQFF
-	TRBV28	TRBJ1-2	-	TGTGCCAGCAGTTCCGACCCGAACTATGGCTACACCTTC	CASSSDPNYGYTF
TRBD2	TRBV7-9	TRBJ2-1	once	TGTGCCAGCATGCCCGGGACTAGCGGGTTTAATGAGCAGTTCTTC	CASMPGTSGFNEQFF
TRBD2	TRBV19	TRBJ2-3	-	TGTGCCAGTAGTTCCCGAGGGCAGAGACTAGCGGGAGTGCCAGATACGCAGTATTTT	CASSSRGQRLAGVPDTQYF
-	TRBV6-1	TRBJ1-2	-	TGTGCCAGCAGTGAGAACAGCTTCTATGGCTACACCTTC	CASSENSFYGYTF
-	TRBV9	TRBJ2-5	-	TGTGCCAGCAGCGTAGCCGGGACGGCAACTCAAGAGACCCAGTACTTC	CASSVAGTATQETQYF
-	TRBV7-9	TRBJ2-7	once	TGTGCCAGCAGCAATTTAGGGGCCGCACTCGGGACCCAAACCTACGAGCAGTACTTC	CASSNLGAALGTQTYEQYF
-	TRBV5-1	TRBJ1-1	-	TGCGCCAGCAGCTTGGTACCTGGGGGTAGGAACACTGAAGCTTTCTTT	CASSLVPGGRNTEAFF
TRBD1	TRBV11-2	TRBJ1-3	-	TGTGCCAGCAGCTCTTCGACAGGGAGAAACACCATATATTTT	CASSSSTGRNTIYF
-	TRBV15	TRBJ2-5	-	TGTGCCACCACTCAGGTAGCGGCGTACCAAGAGACCCAGTACTTC	CATTQVAAYQETQYF
-	TRBV21-1	TRBJ2-7	-	TGTGCCAGCAGCAAAGGAGGGAGCGGCGGGAGGGTGCGGGAGCAGTACTTC	CASSKGGSGGRVREQYF
-	TRBV27	TRBJ1-1	-	TGTGCCAGCAGTTGGGGGGGGAACGCGCGTGAAGCTTTCTTT	CASSWGGNAREAFF
-	TRBV10-3	TRBJ1-4	-	TGTGCCATCAGCGATCACACCCGGGGCGGCGACGAAAAACTGTTTTTT	CAISDHTRGGDEKLFF
-	TRBV2	TRBJ1-1	-	TGTGCCAGCAGAGCAACAGGGAACACTGAAGCTTTCTTT	CASRATGNTEAFF